This note documents a single T cell receptor beta chain sequence. Its antigen remains unknown. These data come from a study of CD8+CD57+ T cells in acquired aplastic anemia. Turning to the study itself: Sorting CD4+ and CD8+ cells gave DNA averaging roughly 3.5 ug.

Germline-derived CDR1 and CDR2 are MNHEY and SVGAGI. V shed 2 bases and J shed 0 bases, with 11 bases lying between them. The CDR3 is 15 amino acids. For sequencing, patients were chosen who had shown expansion of CD8+CD57+ cells by flow cytometry. The study sampled blood from patients who had received no therapy. Genomic DNA provided the template from which TCR beta VDJ and CDR3 profiles were obtained. MiXCR, run by TCRdb on the reads, gives a single entry per CDR3 protein. The repertoire holds about 160,000 distinct CDR3 sequences, about 50% seen once, with 25% to 40% in the top ten. Overall study results and limits: A set of approximately 30 CD8+ CDR3 sequences was shared between patients and controls, and these sequences appeared highly expressed in patients. No significant difference in CD8+ Simpson's diversity was found between patients and controls.

The sample consisted of sorted CD4+, CD8+, or CD8+CD57+ T cells (not recorded which) from PBMCs. The receptor's source is a human donor with aplastic anemia. The rearrangement uses TRBV6-5 and TRBJ2-7, with D maybe TRBD2 (6 bases). DNA for the CDR3: TGTGCCAGCAGTTACGCCAAGGGACTCTCCTACGAGCAGTACTTC. This codes for CASSYAKGLSYEQYF.